A selection of T cell receptor beta chains follows, all from one sample in a study of blood T cell repertoires in COVID-19. Sequencing was performed with immunoSEQ multiplex PCR; in TCRdb, only in-frame clones are kept and a portion is missing. The repertoire holds tens of thousands of clones, with roughly nine tenths as singletons. The sample was peripheral blood. These receptors were obtained from a woman aged 60-75 years with COVID-19, enrolled during active disease. Each CDR3 is given with its conserved first and last residue. Each record gives: clone size, D gene, J gene, V gene, CDR3 protein, CDR3 DNA. A D gene is named only where the DNA matches it firmly. Only part of the rows carry a size: once, few, many, or a class if the clone is expanded.

abundance: NA
d_gene: NA
j_gene: TRBJ1-5
v_gene: TRBV2
CDR3aa: CASSADQGNQPQHF
CDR3nt: TGTGCCAGCAGTGCCGATCAGGGTAATCAGCCCCAGCATTTT

abundance: once
d_gene: TRBD1
j_gene: TRBJ1-1
v_gene: TRBV2
CDR3aa: CASSDQRTGRNAFF
CDR3nt: TGTGCCAGCAGTGACCAAAGGACAGGGAGAAACGCTTTCTTT

abundance: NA
d_gene: NA
j_gene: TRBJ2-1
v_gene: TRBV5-1
CDR3aa: CASSLAGREEQFF
CDR3nt: TGCGCCAGCAGCTTGGCCGGCAGGGAAGAGCAGTTCTTC

abundance: NA
d_gene: NA
j_gene: TRBJ1-1
v_gene: TRBV7-9
CDR3aa: CASSLVGRGNTEAFF
CDR3nt: TGTGCCAGCAGCTTAGTAGGGCGGGGGAACACTGAAGCTTTCTTT

abundance: once
d_gene: NA
j_gene: TRBJ2-1
v_gene: TRBV27
CDR3aa: CASSLGLRVNEQFF
CDR3nt: TGTGCCAGCAGTTTAGGTTTACGGGTCAATGAGCAGTTCTTC

abundance: NA
d_gene: TRBD1
j_gene: TRBJ1-5
v_gene: TRBV2
CDR3aa: CASRERQGPQPQHF
CDR3nt: TGTGCCAGCAGGGAGAGACAGGGGCCTCAGCCCCAGCATTTT

abundance: NA
d_gene: TRBD1
j_gene: TRBJ1-2
v_gene: TRBV28
CDR3aa: CASSLLGGVGGYTF
CDR3nt: TGTGCCAGCAGTTTATTAGGGGGCGTCGGTGGCTACACCTTC

abundance: once
d_gene: TRBD1
j_gene: TRBJ1-5
v_gene: TRBV7-9
CDR3aa: CASSPVQGASQPQHF
CDR3nt: TGTGCCAGCAGTCCCGTACAGGGGGCAAGTCAGCCCCAGCATTTT

abundance: NA
d_gene: TRBD1
j_gene: TRBJ2-3
v_gene: TRBV24-1
CDR3aa: CATSDGTEDTQYF
CDR3nt: TGTGCCACCAGTGATGGGACAGAGGATACGCAGTATTTT

abundance: NA
d_gene: TRBD1
j_gene: TRBJ1-1
v_gene: TRBV19
CDR3aa: CASEETGGVLDTEAFF
CDR3nt: TGTGCCAGTGAAGAGACAGGGGGCGTTTTGGACACTGAAGCTTTCTTT

abundance: NA
d_gene: NA
j_gene: TRBJ2-3
v_gene: TRBV5-4
CDR3aa: CASSLVGTSTDTQYF
CDR3nt: TGTGCCAGCAGCTTGGTAGGGACTAGCACAGATACGCAGTATTTT

abundance: NA
d_gene: TRBD2
j_gene: TRBJ2-7
v_gene: TRBV24-1
CDR3aa: CATSDFASGTYEQYF
CDR3nt: TGTGCCACCAGTGATTTCGCCAGCGGGACCTACGAGCAGTACTTC

abundance: once
d_gene: NA
j_gene: TRBJ2-1
v_gene: TRBV5-5
CDR3aa: CASSAPGGVGLEQFF
CDR3nt: TGTGCCAGCAGCGCGCCAGGCGGGGTGGGTCTTGAGCAGTTCTTC

abundance: NA
d_gene: NA
j_gene: TRBJ2-7
v_gene: TRBV7-2
CDR3aa: CASSSRFQGPSYEQYF
CDR3nt: TGTGCCAGCAGCTCGAGGTTCCAGGGCCCTTCCTACGAGCAGTACTTC

abundance: NA
d_gene: TRBD2
j_gene: TRBJ2-2
v_gene: TRBV7-2
CDR3aa: CASSFLAGGTGELFF
CDR3nt: TGTGCCAGCAGCTTCCTAGCGGGAGGGACCGGGGAGCTGTTTTTT

abundance: NA
d_gene: NA
j_gene: TRBJ2-1
v_gene: TRBV5-4
CDR3aa: CASTRGNEQFF
CDR3nt: TGTGCCAGCACCCGGGGCAATGAGCAGTTCTTC

abundance: NA
d_gene: TRBD1
j_gene: TRBJ1-4
v_gene: TRBV3-1/TRBV3-2
CDR3aa: CASSRSSGQAIF
CDR3nt: TGTGCCAGCAGTCGCTCTTCTGGACAGGCTATCTTT

abundance: NA
d_gene: NA
j_gene: TRBJ2-5
v_gene: TRBV6-5
CDR3aa: CASRDAAETQYF
CDR3nt: TGTGCCAGCAGAGACGCGGCGGAGACCCAGTACTTC

abundance: once
d_gene: NA
j_gene: TRBJ2-7
v_gene: TRBV6-5
CDR3aa: CASSYTGPNSYEQYF
CDR3nt: TGTGCCAGCAGCTATACAGGGCCCAATTCCTACGAGCAGTACTTC

abundance: NA
d_gene: NA
j_gene: TRBJ2-5
v_gene: TRBV19
CDR3aa: CASSIGDSQETQYF
CDR3nt: TGTGCCAGTAGTATAGGTGACAGTCAAGAGACCCAGTACTTC

abundance: NA
d_gene: NA
j_gene: TRBJ1-1
v_gene: TRBV6-5
CDR3aa: CASRSSEAEAFF
CDR3nt: TGTGCCAGCAGATCCTCTGAGGCTGAAGCTTTCTTT

abundance: NA
d_gene: NA
j_gene: TRBJ2-7
v_gene: TRBV27
CDR3aa: CASSPYEQYF
CDR3nt: TGTGCCAGCAGTCCGTACGAGCAGTACTTC

abundance: NA
d_gene: NA
j_gene: TRBJ2-7
v_gene: TRBV7-8
CDR3aa: CASSLLGARKEEQYF
CDR3nt: TGTGCCAGCAGCTTATTGGGGGCGCGGAAGGAAGAGCAGTACTTC

abundance: once
d_gene: NA
j_gene: TRBJ2-7
v_gene: TRBV11-3
CDR3aa: CASSLENSYYEQYF
CDR3nt: TGTGCCAGCAGCTTAGAGAACAGCTATTACGAGCAGTACTTC

abundance: NA
d_gene: TRBD1
j_gene: TRBJ2-5
v_gene: TRBV29-1
CDR3aa: CSGTDRGKQETQYF
CDR3nt: TGCAGCGGGACGGACAGGGGTAAACAAGAGACCCAGTACTTC

abundance: NA
d_gene: TRBD1
j_gene: TRBJ1-5
v_gene: TRBV5-6
CDR3aa: CASSQDRGGQPQHF
CDR3nt: TGTGCCAGCAGCCAGGACAGGGGAGGGCAGCCCCAGCATTTT

abundance: NA
d_gene: NA
j_gene: TRBJ1-1
v_gene: TRBV29-1
CDR3aa: CSVPMGLSGANTEAFF
CDR3nt: TGCAGCGTTCCTATGGGGCTGTCAGGGGCCAACACTGAAGCTTTCTTT

abundance: once
d_gene: NA
j_gene: TRBJ2-7
v_gene: TRBV20-1
CDR3aa: CSVGLYEQYF
CDR3nt: TGCAGTGTCGGACTCTACGAGCAGTACTTC

abundance: NA
d_gene: TRBD2
j_gene: TRBJ2-1
v_gene: TRBV4-1
CDR3aa: CASSQPGLAGRNEQFF
CDR3nt: TGCGCCAGCAGCCAACCGGGACTAGCGGGACGTAATGAGCAGTTCTTC

abundance: NA
d_gene: TRBD2
j_gene: TRBJ2-3
v_gene: TRBV4-3
CDR3aa: CASSPGLAGRFTDTQYF
CDR3nt: TGCGCCAGCAGCCCGGGACTAGCGGGAAGGTTCACAGATACGCAGTATTTT

abundance: once
d_gene: NA
j_gene: TRBJ1-1
v_gene: TRBV25-1
CDR3aa: CASSVTETEAFF
CDR3nt: TGTGCCAGCAGTGTTACAGAGACTGAAGCTTTCTTT

abundance: NA
d_gene: TRBD1
j_gene: TRBJ1-4
v_gene: TRBV18
CDR3aa: CASSPRDRGHEKLFF
CDR3nt: TGTGCCAGCTCACCAAGGGACAGGGGGCATGAAAAACTGTTTTTT

abundance: once
d_gene: NA
j_gene: TRBJ2-7
v_gene: TRBV18
CDR3aa: CASSLTGNYEQYF
CDR3nt: TGTGCCAGCTCACTGACCGGGAACTACGAGCAGTACTTC

abundance: NA
d_gene: NA
j_gene: TRBJ2-7
v_gene: TRBV7-3
CDR3aa: CASSLTRGNSYEQYF
CDR3nt: TGTGCCAGCAGCTTAACACGGGGAAATTCCTACGAGCAGTACTTC

abundance: NA
d_gene: TRBD1
j_gene: TRBJ2-5
v_gene: TRBV7-2
CDR3aa: CASSSQGGWETQYF
CDR3nt: TGTGCCAGCAGCTCACAGGGGGGTTGGGAGACCCAGTACTTC

abundance: NA
d_gene: NA
j_gene: TRBJ2-7
v_gene: TRBV7-2
CDR3aa: CASSISGHVSYEQYF
CDR3nt: TGTGCCAGCAGCATATCGGGACATGTCTCCTACGAGCAGTACTTC

abundance: NA
d_gene: NA
j_gene: TRBJ1-1
v_gene: TRBV6-5
CDR3aa: CASSYTLEDTEAFF
CDR3nt: TGTGCCAGCAGTTACACCCTAGAGGACACTGAAGCTTTCTTT

abundance: NA
d_gene: NA
j_gene: TRBJ2-1
v_gene: TRBV10-3
CDR3aa: CAITFMGGTSYNEQFF
CDR3nt: TGTGCCATCACGTTCATGGGCGGGACTTCCTACAATGAGCAGTTCTTC

abundance: few
d_gene: NA
j_gene: TRBJ2-7
v_gene: TRBV5-6
CDR3aa: CASSSPSTRPEQYF
CDR3nt: TGTGCCAGCAGCTCCCCTTCGACTAGACCCGAGCAGTACTTC

abundance: NA
d_gene: TRBD1
j_gene: TRBJ1-6
v_gene: TRBV11-3
CDR3aa: CASSHLSNRDRGSPLHF
CDR3nt: TGTGCCAGCAGCCATCTAAGTAACCGGGACAGGGGATCACCCCTCCACTTT